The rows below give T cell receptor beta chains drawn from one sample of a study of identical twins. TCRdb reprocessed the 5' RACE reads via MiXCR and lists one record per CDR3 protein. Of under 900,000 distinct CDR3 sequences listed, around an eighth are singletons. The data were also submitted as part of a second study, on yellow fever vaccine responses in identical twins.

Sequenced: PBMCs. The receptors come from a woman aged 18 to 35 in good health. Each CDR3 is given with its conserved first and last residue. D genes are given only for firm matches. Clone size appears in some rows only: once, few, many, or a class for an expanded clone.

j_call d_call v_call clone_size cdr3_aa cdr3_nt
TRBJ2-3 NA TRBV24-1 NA CATRGAGTDTQYF TGTGCCACCAGGGGGGCCGGCACAGATACGCAGTATTTT
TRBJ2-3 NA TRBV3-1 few CASSQLKTYLTDTQYF TGTGCCAGCAGCCAATTGAAAACTTACCTCACAGATACGCAGTATTTT
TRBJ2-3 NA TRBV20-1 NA CSARDPPTLDTQYF TGCAGTGCTAGAGACCCTCCGACTTTGGATACGCAGTATTTT
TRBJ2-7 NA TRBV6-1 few CASSRGGFRYEQYF TGTGCCAGCAGTCGAGGGGGGTTTCGCTACGAGCAGTACTTC
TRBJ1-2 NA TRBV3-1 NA CASSPWKDSGYTF TGTGCCAGCAGCCCATGGAAGGATAGTGGCTACACCTTC
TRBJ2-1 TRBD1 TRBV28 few CASSWAGQGIYNEQFF TGTGCCAGCAGTTGGGCGGGACAGGGAATTTACAATGAGCAGTTCTTC
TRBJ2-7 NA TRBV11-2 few CASSLRKPYEQYF TGTGCCAGCAGCTTACGAAAACCCTACGAGCAGTACTTC
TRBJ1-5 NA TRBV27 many CASSFRGTAYSNQPQHF TGTGCCAGCAGTTTCCGTGGGACGGCCTATAGCAATCAGCCCCAGCATTTT
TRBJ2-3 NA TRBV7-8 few CASSLAGLEGDTQYF TGTGCCAGCAGCTTAGCGGGTCTTGAAGGAGATACGCAGTATTTT
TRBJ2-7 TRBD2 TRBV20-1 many CSARDSGSASYEQYF TGCAGTGCTAGAGATAGCGGGAGTGCTTCCTACGAGCAGTACTTC
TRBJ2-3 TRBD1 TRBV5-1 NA CASSHRSPGDRVVDTQYF TGCGCCAGCAGCCATCGGAGCCCCGGGGACAGGGTAGTAGATACGCAGTATTTT
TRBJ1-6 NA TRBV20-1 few CSARSDTMYSPLHF TGCAGTGCTAGAAGTGACACGATGTATTCACCCCTCCACTTT
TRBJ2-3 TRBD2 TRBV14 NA CASSPSGSRDTQYF TGTGCCAGCAGCCCTAGCGGGAGTAGAGATACGCAGTATTTT
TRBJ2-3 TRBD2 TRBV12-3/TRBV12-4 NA CASSHLGGGAQDTQYF TGTGCCAGCAGTCACCTGGGGGGGGGAGCACAGGATACGCAGTATTTT